The clone carrying this T cell receptor beta chain was seen more than once but under ten times. Its target is not known. This record belongs to a study of cytomegalovirus exposure and HLA in healthy donors. The study, taken as a whole, reports: TCR beta chains associated with HLA were, in a later analysis, more clonally expanded than equally common others. The productive fraction for most TCR beta V segments was about 90% or about 30% in an earlier analysis. Later analysis identified a missense DCLRE1C variant that was linked to TCR beta V- and J-gene trimming.

The CDR3 spans 15 residues. Germline lookup yields CDR1 MGHRA and CDR2 YSYEKL. V shed 1 base and J shed 5 bases, with 14 bases lying between them. Each of the donors was a healthy bone marrow donor. Primers included in the PCR were 60 Vbeta and 13 Jbeta primers. The assay was immunoSEQ multiplex PCR, and TCRdb's table has in-frame clones only and misses some. The table records 270,000 or so clones, 75% to 90% of them present only once. The chain employs TRBV4-1 and TRBJ1-1; tentatively, D is TRBD1 (6 bases). This TCR came from a man in his forties in good health and CMV-seropositive. The sample taken for sequencing was PBMCs. CDR3 loop: CASSQVPGAGTEAFF. In DNA form, the CDR3 reads TGCGCCAGCAGCCAAGTACCAGGGGCTGGAACTGAAGCTTTCTTT.